This T cell receptor (beta chain) was recorded in a study of response to subunit inactivated influenza vaccine. TCRdb processed the RT-PCR reads anew with MiXCR; each CDR3 protein has one entry. The table includes 500,000 to 600,000 distinct CDR3 sequences, roughly 13% detected once. Overall study results and limits: Researchers suggested that each seasonal influenza vaccination recruits few new T cells.

Note on this clonotype: The antigen remains undetermined.

Between the trimmed V and J ends, which lost 5 bases and 2 bases, there was a span of 7 bases. This CDR3 comprises 13 residues. The germline CDR1 and CDR2 sequences are KGHDR and SFDVKD. Sequenced here: PBMCs from blood, sampled about 40 days after vaccination. This sequence joins TRBV24-1 and TRBJ2-3; no reliable D call. The receptor was isolated from a man aged 50-60 years who received an inactivated influenza vaccine. CDR3 bases: TGTGCCACCAGTGGGGCTTTCACAGATACGCAGTATTTT. As protein: CATSGAFTDTQYF.